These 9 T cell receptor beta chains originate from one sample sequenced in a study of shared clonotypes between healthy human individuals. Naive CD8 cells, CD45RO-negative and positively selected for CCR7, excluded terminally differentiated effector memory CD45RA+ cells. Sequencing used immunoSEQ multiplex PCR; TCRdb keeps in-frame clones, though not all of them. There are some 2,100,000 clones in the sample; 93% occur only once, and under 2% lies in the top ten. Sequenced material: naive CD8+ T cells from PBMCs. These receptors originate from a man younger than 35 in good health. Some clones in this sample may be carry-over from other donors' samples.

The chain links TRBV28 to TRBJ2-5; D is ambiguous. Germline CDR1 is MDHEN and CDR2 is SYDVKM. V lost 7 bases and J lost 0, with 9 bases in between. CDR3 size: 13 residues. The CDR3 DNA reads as TGTGCCAGCACGAAGGTTTACCAAGAGACCCAGTACTTC. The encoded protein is CASTKVYQETQYF.

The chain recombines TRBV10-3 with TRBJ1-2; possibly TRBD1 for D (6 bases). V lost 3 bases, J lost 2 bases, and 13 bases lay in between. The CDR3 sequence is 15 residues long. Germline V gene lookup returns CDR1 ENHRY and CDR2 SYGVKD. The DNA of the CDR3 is TGTGCCATCAGTGACCTCCCGGACAGCAACTATGGCTACACCTTC. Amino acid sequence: CAISDLPDSNYGYTF.

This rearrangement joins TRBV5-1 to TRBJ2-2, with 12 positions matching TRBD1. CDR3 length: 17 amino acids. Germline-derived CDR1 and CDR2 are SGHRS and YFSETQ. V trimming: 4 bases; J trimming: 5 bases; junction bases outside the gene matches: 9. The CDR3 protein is CASSVPGQGAPTGELFF. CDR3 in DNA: TGCGCCAGCAGCGTTCCGGGACAGGGGGCGCCTACCGGGGAGCTGTTTTTT.

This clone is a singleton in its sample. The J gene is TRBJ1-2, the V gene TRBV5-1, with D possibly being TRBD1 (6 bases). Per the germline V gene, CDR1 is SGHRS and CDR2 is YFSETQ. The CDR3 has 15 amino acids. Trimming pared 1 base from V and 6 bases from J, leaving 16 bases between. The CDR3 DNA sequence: TGCGCCAGCAGCTTGTCGGACAGCACTTTGAATGGCTACACCTTC. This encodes CASSLSDSTLNGYTF.

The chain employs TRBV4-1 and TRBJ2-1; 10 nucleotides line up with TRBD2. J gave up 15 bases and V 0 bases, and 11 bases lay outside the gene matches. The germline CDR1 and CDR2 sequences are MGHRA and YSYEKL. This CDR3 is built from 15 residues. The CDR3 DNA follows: TGCGCCAGCAGCCAAGACTCCCCAGCGGGAGGGCCTCGGTTCTTC. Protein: CASSQDSPAGGPRFF.

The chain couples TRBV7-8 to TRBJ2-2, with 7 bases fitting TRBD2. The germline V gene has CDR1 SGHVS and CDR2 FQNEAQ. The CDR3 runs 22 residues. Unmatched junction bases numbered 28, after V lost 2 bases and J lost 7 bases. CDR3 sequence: CASSLPTKSGEGRGLFSGELFF. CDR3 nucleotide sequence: TGTGCCAGCAGCTTACCCACCAAAAGTGGGGAGGGCCGAGGATTGTTCAGCGGGGAGCTGTTTTTT.

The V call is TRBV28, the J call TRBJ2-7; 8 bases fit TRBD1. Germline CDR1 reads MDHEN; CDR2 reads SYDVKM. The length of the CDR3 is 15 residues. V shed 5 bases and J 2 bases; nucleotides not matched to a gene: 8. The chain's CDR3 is CASSPGQGRPYEQYF. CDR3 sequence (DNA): TGTGCCAGCAGTCCAGGACAGGGTAGGCCCTACGAGCAGTACTTC.

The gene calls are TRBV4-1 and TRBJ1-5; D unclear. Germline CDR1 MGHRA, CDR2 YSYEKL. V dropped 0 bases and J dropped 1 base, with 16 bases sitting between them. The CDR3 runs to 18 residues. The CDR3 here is CASSQDPRGMRSNQPQHF. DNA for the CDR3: TGCGCCAGCAGCCAAGATCCGAGAGGGATGAGAAGCAATCAGCCCCAGCATTTT.

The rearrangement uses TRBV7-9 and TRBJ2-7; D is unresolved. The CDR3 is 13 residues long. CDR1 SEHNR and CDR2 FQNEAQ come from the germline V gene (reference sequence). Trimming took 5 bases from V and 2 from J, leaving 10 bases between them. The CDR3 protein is CASSPYLPYEQYF. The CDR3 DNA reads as TGTGCCAGCAGCCCCTATCTCCCCTACGAGCAGTACTTC.